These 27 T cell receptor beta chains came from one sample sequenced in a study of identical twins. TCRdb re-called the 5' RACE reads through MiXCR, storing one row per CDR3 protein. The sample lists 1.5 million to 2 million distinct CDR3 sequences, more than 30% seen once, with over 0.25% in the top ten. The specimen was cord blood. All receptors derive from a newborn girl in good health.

CDR3 nucleotide sequence: TGTGCCAGCAGTTTGCGCAGGGCGGGTCCCTACACCTTC. This translates into CASSLRRAGPYTF. The rearrangement links TRBV28 to TRBJ1-2; D may be TRBD1 (5 bases). Deletions cut 3 bases from V and 10 bases from J, with 15 bases between. The CDR3 length is 13 residues. Germline V lookup: CDR1 MDHEN, CDR2 SYDVKM.

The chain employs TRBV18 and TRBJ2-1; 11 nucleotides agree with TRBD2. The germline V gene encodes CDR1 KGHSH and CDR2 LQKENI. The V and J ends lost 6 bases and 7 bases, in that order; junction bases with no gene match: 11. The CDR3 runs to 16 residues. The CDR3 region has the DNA TGTGCCAGCTCCCAGAGAACTAGCGGGAGTTTGAATGAGCAGTTCTTC. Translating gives CASSQRTSGSLNEQFF.

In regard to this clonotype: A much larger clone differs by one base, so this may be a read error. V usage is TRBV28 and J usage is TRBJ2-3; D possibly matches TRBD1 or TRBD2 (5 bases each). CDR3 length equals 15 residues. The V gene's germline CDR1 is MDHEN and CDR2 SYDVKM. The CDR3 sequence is CAGSLTVGEGDTQYF. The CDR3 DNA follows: TGTGCCGGCAGTTTAACCGTGGGGGAAGGAGATACGCAGTATTTT.

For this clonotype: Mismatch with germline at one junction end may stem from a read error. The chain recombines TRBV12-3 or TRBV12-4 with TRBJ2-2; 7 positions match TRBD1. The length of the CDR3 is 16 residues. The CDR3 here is CSSRRRQGANTGELFF. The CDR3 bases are TGTTCCAGCAGAAGACGACAGGGCGCGAACACCGGGGAGCTGTTTTTT.

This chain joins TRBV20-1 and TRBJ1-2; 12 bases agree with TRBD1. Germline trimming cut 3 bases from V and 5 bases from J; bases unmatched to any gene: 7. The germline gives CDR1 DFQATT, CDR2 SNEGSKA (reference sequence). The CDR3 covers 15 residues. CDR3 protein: CSASRDRGQRYGYTF. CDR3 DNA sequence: TGCAGTGCTAGTAGGGACAGGGGGCAGAGGTATGGCTACACCTTC.

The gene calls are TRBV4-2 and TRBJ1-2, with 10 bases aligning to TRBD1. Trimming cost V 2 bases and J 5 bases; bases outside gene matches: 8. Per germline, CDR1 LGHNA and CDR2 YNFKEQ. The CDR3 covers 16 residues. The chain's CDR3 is CASSQSLGQGGYGYTF. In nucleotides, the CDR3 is TGTGCCAGCAGCCAATCGCTTGGACAGGGGGGTTATGGCTACACCTTC.

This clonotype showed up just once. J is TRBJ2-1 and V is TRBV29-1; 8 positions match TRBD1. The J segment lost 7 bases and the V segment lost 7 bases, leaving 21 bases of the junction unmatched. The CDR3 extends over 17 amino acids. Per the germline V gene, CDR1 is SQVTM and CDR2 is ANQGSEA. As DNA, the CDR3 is TGCAGCGCCGGGACAGGTGACAGGATTGGTCCGTGGAATGAGCAGTTCTTC. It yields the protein CSAGTGDRIGPWNEQFF.

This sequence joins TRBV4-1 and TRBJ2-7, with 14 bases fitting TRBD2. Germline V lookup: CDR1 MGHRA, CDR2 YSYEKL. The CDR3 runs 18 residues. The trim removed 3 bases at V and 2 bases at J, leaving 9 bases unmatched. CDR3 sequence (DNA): TGCGCCAGCAGCCAGGGACTAGCGGGAGTAAAAAGTACCTACGAGCAGTACTTC. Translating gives CASSQGLAGVKSTYEQYF.

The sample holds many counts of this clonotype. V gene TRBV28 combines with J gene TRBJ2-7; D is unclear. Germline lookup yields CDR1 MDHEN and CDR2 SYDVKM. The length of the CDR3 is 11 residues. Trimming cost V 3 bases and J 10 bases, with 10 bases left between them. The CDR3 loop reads CASSFRGPQYF. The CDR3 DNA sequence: TGTGCCAGCAGTTTTCGCGGACCCCAGTACTTC.

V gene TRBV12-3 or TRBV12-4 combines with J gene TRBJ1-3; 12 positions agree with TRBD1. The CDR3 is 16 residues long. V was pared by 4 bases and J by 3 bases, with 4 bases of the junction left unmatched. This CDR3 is CASSSGQGAGGNTIYF. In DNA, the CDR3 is TGTGCCAGCAGTTCGGGACAGGGGGCAGGTGGAAACACCATATATTTT.

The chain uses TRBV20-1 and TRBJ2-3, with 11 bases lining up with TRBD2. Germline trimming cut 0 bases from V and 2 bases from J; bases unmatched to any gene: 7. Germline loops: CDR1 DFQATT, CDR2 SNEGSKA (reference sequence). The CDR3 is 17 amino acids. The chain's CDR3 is CSARDTWTSGLTDTQYF. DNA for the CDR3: TGCAGTGCTAGAGACACCTGGACTAGCGGGCTCACAGATACGCAGTATTTT.

CDR3 protein: CASSLKLDWYNEQFF. The DNA of the CDR3 is TGTGCCAGCAGCTTAAAACTAGACTGGTACAATGAGCAGTTCTTC. This chain joins TRBV7-9 and TRBJ2-1; possible D gene TRBD2, 5 bases. The germline V and J ends were trimmed by 2 bases and 4 bases, with 12 bases remaining between them. The germline gives CDR1 SEHNR, CDR2 FQNEAQ (reference sequence). CDR3 size: 15 residues.

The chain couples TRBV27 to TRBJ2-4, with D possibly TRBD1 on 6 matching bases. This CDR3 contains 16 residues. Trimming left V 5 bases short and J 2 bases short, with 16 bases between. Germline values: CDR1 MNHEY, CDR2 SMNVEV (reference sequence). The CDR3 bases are TGTGCCAGCAGTGAACAGGGTACTGGTCCCAAAAACATTCAGTACTTC. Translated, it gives CASSEQGTGPKNIQYF.

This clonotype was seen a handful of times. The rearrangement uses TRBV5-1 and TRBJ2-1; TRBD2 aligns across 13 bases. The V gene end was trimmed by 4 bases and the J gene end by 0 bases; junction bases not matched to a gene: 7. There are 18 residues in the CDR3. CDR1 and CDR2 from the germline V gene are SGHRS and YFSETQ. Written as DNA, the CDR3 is TGCGCCAGCAGCCCTTGGACTAGCGGGAGACCCTCCTACAATGAGCAGTTCTTC. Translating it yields CASSPWTSGRPSYNEQFF.

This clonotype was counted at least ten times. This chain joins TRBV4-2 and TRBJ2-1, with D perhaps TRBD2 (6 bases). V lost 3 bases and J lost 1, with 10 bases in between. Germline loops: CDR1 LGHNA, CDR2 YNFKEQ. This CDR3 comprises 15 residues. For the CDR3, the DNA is TGTGCCAGCAGCCAGGCTAGCGAGTCCTACAATGAGCAGTTCTTC. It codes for CASSQASESYNEQFF.

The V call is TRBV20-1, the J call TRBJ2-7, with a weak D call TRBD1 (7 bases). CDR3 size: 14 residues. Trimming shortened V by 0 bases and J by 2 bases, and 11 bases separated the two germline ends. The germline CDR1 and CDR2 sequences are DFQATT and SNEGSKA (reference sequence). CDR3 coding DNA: TGCAGTGCTAGAGATCAGGGGGGCCCCTACGAGCAGTACTTC. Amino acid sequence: CSARDQGGPYEQYF.

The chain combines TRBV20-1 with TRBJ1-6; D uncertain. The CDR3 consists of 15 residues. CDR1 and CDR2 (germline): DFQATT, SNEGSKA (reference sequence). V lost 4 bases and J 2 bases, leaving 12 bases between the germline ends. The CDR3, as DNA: TGCAGTGCTAAGGCGGTTGTGACCTATAATTCACCCCTCCACTTT. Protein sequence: CSAKAVVTYNSPLHF.

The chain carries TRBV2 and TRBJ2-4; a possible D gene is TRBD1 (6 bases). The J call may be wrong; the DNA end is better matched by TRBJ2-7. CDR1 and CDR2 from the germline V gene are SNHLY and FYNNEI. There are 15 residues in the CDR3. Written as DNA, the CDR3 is TGTGCCAGCAGTGAAGCGACAGGTCTGGCCTACGAGCAGTACTTC. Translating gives CASSEATGLAYEQYF.

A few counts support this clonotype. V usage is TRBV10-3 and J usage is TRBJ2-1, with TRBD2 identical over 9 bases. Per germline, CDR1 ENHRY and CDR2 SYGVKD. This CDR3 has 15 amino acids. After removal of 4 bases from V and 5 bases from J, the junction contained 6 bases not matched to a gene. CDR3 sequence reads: CAISAGGGAHNEQFF. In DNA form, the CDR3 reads TGTGCCATCAGTGCAGGCGGGGGGGCCCACAATGAGCAGTTCTTC.

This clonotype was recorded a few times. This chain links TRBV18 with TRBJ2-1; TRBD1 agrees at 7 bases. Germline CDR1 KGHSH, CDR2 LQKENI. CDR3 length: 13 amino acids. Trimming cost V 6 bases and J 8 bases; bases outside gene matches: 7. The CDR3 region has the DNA TGTGCCAGCTCCTCCAAAGGGGGCTATGAGCAGTTCTTC. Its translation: CASSSKGGYEQFF.

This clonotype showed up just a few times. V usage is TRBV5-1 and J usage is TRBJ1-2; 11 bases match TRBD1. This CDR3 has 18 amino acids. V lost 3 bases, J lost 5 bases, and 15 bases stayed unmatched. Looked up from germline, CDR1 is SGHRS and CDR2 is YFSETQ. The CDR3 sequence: CASSSGDRGIGPLYGYTF. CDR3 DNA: TGCGCCAGCAGCTCGGGGGACAGGGGGATTGGACCTCTTTATGGCTACACCTTC.

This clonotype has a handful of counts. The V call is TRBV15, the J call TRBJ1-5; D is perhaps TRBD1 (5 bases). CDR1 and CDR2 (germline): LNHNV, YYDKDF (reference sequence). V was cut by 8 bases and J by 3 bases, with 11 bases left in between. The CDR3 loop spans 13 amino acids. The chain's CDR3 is CATAQDPNQPQHF. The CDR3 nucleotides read TGTGCCACCGCACAGGATCCCAATCAGCCCCAGCATTTT.

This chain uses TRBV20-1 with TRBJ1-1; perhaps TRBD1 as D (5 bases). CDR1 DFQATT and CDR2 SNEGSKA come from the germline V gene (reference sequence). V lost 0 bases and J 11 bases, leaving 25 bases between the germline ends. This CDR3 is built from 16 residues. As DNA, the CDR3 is TGCAGTGCTAGAGAGTCCCTCTTTGCAGGGAAATCAAGGGCTTTCTTT. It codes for CSARESLFAGKSRAFF.

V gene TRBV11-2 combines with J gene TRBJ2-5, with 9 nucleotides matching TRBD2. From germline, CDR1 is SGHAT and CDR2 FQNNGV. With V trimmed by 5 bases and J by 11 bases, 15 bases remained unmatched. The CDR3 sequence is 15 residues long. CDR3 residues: CASSARLAEHNEQYF. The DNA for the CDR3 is TGTGCCAGCAGCGCCCGACTAGCGGAGCACAATGAGCAGTACTTC.

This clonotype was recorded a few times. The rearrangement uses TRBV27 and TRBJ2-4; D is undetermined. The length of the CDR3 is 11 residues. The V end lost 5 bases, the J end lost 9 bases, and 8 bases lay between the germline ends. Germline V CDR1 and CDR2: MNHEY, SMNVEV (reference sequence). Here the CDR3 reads CASSGLPIQYF. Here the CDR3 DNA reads TGTGCCAGCAGTGGGCTACCCATTCAGTACTTC.

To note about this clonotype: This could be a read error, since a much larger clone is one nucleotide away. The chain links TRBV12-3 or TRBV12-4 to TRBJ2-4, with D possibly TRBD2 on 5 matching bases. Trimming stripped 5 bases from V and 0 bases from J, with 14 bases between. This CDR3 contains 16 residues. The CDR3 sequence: CASSRPADVAKNIQYF. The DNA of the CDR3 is TGTGCCAGCAGTCGTCCAGCGGACGTAGCCAAAAACATTCAGTACTTC.

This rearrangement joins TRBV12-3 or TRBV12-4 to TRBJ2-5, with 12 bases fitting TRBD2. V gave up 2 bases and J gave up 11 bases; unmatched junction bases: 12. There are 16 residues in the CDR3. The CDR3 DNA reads TGTGCCAGCAGTTTATTGTGGACTAGCGGGACTGGTGGGCAGTACTTC. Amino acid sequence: CASSLLWTSGTGGQYF.